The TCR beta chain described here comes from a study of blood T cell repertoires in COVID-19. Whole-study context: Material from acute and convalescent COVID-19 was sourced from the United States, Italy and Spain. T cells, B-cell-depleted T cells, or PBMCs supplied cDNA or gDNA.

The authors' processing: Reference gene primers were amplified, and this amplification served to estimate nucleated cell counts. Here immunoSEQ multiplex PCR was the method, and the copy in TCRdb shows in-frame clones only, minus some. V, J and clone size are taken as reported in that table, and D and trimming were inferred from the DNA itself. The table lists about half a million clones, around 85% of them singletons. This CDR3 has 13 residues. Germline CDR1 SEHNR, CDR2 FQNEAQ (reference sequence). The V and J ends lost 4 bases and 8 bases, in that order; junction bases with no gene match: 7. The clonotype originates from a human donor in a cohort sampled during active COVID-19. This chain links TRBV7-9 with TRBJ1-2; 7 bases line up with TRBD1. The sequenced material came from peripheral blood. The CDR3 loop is CASSSTGVGGYTF. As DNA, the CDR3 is TGTGCCAGCAGCTCAACAGGGGTAGGAGGCTACACCTTC.